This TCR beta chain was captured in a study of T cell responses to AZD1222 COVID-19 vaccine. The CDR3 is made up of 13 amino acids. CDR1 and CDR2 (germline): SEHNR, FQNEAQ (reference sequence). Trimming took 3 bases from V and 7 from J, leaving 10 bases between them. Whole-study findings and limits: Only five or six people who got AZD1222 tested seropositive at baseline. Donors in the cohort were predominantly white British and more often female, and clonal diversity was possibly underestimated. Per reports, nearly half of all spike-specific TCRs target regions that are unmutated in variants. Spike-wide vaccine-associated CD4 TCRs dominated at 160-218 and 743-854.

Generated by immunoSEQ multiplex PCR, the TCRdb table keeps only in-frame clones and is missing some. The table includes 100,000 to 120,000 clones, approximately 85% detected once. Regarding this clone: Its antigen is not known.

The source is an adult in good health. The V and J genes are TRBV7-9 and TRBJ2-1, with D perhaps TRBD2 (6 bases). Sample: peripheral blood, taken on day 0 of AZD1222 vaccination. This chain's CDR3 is CASSFTSKNEQFF. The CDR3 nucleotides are TGTGCCAGCAGCTTTACTAGCAAAAATGAGCAGTTCTTC.